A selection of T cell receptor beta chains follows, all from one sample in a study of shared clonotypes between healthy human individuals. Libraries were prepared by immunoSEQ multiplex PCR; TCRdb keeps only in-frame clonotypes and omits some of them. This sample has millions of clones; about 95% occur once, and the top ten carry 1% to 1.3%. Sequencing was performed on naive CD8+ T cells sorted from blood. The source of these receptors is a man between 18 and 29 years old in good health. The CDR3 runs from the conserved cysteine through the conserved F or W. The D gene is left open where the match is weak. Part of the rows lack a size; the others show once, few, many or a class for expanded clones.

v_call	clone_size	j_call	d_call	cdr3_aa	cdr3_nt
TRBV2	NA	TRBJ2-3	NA	CASCNMGTDTQYF	TGTGCCAGCTGTAACATGGGCACAGATACGCAGTATTTT
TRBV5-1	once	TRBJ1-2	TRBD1	CASSGTGLANYGYTF	TGCGCCAGCAGCGGGACAGGGTTAGCTAACTATGGCTACACCTTC
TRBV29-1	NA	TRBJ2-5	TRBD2	CSVGPGLAAPYAETQYF	TGCAGCGTTGGCCCCGGACTAGCGGCCCCCTATGCGGAGACCCAGTACTTC
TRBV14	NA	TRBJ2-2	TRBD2	CASRRSGSPQGTGELFF	TGTGCCAGCAGACGTAGCGGGAGCCCCCAGGGGACCGGGGAGCTGTTTTTT
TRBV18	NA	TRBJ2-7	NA	CASSPPFSRPYEQYF	TGTGCCAGCTCACCACCATTTTCACGGCCCTACGAGCAGTACTTC
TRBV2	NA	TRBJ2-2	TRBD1	CASSENLGTGSTGELFF	TGTGCCAGCAGTGAAAACCTTGGGACAGGGAGCACCGGGGAGCTGTTTTTT
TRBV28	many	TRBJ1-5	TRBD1	CASSFLGQDRQPQHF	TGTGCCAGCAGTTTTTTAGGACAGGATCGACAGCCCCAGCATTTT
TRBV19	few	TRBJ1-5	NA	CASSPIGQPQHF	TGTGCCAGTAGCCCAATTGGTCAGCCCCAGCATTTT
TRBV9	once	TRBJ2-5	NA	CASSVDQETQYF	TGTGCCAGCAGCGTTGATCAAGAGACCCAGTACTTC
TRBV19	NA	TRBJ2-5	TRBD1	CASSGTGGTMETQYF	TGTGCCAGTAGTGGGACAGGAGGGACGATGGAGACCCAGTACTTC
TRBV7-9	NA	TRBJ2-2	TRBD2	CASSMSSGRGSGELFF	TGTGCCAGCAGCATGAGTAGCGGGAGAGGGTCCGGGGAGCTGTTTTTT
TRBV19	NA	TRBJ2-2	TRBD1	CASSRDREGTGELFF	TGTGCCAGTAGCCGGGACAGGGAGGGGACCGGGGAGCTGTTTTTT
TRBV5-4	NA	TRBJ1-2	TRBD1	CASSSGQGSGYTF	TGTGCCAGCAGCTCGGGACAGGGCAGTGGCTACACCTTC
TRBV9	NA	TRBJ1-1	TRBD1	CASSGTGGVTEAFF	TGTGCCAGCAGCGGGACAGGGGGCGTCACTGAAGCTTTCTTT
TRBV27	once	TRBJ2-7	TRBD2	CASSLAASGVNEQYF	TGTGCCAGCAGTTTAGCGGCTAGCGGGGTGAACGAGCAGTACTTC
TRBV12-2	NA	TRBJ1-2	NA	CASRPHLDGDYGYTF	TGTGCAAGTCGCCCCCATCTGGACGGTGACTATGGCTACACCTTC
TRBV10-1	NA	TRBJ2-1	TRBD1	CASSETGGSLDNEQFF	TGCGCCAGCAGTGAAACAGGGGGGTCCCTGGACAATGAGCAGTTCTTC
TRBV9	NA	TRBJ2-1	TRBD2	CASSVEQAGGPGNEQFF	TGTGCCAGCAGCGTAGAGCAGGCGGGAGGGCCGGGGAATGAGCAGTTCTTC
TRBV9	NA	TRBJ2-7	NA	CASSLGGGSYEQYF	TGTGCCAGCAGCCTAGGGGGTGGCTCCTACGAGCAGTACTTC
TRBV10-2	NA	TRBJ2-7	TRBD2	CASSEASGLAAYEQYF	TGCGCCAGCAGTGAGGCCAGCGGACTAGCGGCTTACGAGCAGTACTTC
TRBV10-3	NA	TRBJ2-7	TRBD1	CAISESGTGVREQYF	TGTGCCATCAGTGAGTCGGGGACAGGGGTTCGCGAGCAGTACTTC
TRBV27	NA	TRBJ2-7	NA	CASSLAGTSYEQYF	TGTGCCAGCAGTTTAGCTGGAACGTCCTACGAGCAGTACTTC
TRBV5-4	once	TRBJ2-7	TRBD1	CASSLTGVSYEQYF	TGTGCCAGCAGCCTTACAGGGGTTTCCTACGAGCAGTACTTC
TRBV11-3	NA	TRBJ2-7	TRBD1	CASSLVEDRADEQYF	TGTGCCAGCAGCTTAGTAGAGGACAGGGCCGACGAGCAGTACTTC